This entry describes one T cell receptor beta chain. Its antigen is undetermined. Investigators amplified TCR beta CDR3 regions from RNA transcripts. HTBI primers served in a first-round RT-PCR, which a second-round multiplex PCR followed. TCRdb processed the multiplex PCR reads anew with MiXCR; each CDR3 protein has one entry. Of about 1.1 million distinct CDR3 sequences listed, about two fifths are singletons. Hyperthyroidism patients were newly diagnosed, ill under 2 months, and aged 18 to 65 years. This sample is part of a study of Graves' ophthalmopathy and Graves' hyperthyroidism. Overall study findings and caveats: Most expanded thyroid clonotypes above 0.001 frequency also appeared in blood.

Trimming took 4 bases from V and 8 from J, leaving 20 bases between them. Per germline, CDR1 LGHNA and CDR2 YSLEER. CDR3 length equals 16 residues. The TCR comes from an adult man with Graves' hyperthyroidism. The J gene is TRBJ1-4, the V gene TRBV4-3, with a weak D call TRBD1 (6 bases). The sample comprised peripheral blood or thyroid tissue (not recorded which). The chain's CDR3 is CASSLTPGGAYEKLFF. Here the CDR3 DNA reads TGCGCCAGCAGCCTTACACCCGGGGGCGCTTACGAAAAACTGTTTTTT.